Listed below are T cell receptor beta chains from one sample, sequenced in a study of monozygotic twins with inflammatory bowel disease. TCRdb derives one entry per CDR3 protein from the 5' RACE reads, leaving out DNA. This sample lists about 160,000 distinct CDR3 sequences; its ten largest clones have 2.8%. The sequenced sample consisted of blood. These receptors came from a human donor with ulcerative colitis or Crohn's disease, or a healthy co-twin of an affected twin (not recorded which). CDR3s include the opening cysteine and the closing phenylalanine or tryptophan. Fields, in order: V gene, J gene, CDR3 protein.

TRBV11-1,TRBJ1-4,CASSPPRSDRATNEKLFF
TRBV27,TRBJ2-5,CASKRTAQETQYF
TRBV20-1,TRBJ1-5,CSASPGASNQPQHF
TRBV20-1,TRBJ1-1,CSARVDTEAFF
TRBV9,TRBJ2-1,CASSVDPTSGRASSYNEQFF
TRBV4-1,TRBJ2-7,CASSQGRQILGYEQYF
TRBV10-3,TRBJ2-5,CAINKDRAEETQYF
TRBV5-5,TRBJ2-7,CASSLGQAHYEQYF
TRBV18,TRBJ2-1,CASSPTVSNEQFF
TRBV6-1,TRBJ1-2,CASTYGRFREQNSYGYTF
TRBV20-1,TRBJ1-5,CSARRTGGSNQPQHF
TRBV7-8,TRBJ1-1,CASSLDGRFMNTEAFF
TRBV29-1,TRBJ1-1,CSVEFGGLGRTEAFF
TRBV7-9,TRBJ2-2,CASSFAGRPNTGELFF
TRBV5-1,TRBJ2-5,CASSLGPAGGPNLKTQYF
TRBV7-9,TRBJ1-6,CASSLDSGVSSPLHF
TRBV11-1,TRBJ2-1,CASSRLRYNEQFF
TRBV5-1,TRBJ2-1,CASSLVSGGSYNEQFF
TRBV7-3,TRBJ1-6,CASSYGQNNSPLHF
TRBV7-9,TRBJ2-5,CASSLWPASGIIETQYF
TRBV7-9,TRBJ2-1,CASSQLPGTPDNNEQFF
TRBV11-2,TRBJ2-7,CASSLLTEGEQYF
TRBV27,TRBJ2-7,CASTQLGGSSYEQYF
TRBV5-1,TRBJ2-2,CASSGQGTNTGELFF
TRBV7-2,TRBJ2-5,CASGSGTVQETQYF
TRBV3-1,TRBJ2-1,CASSRVLLRHLDNEQFF
TRBV27,TRBJ2-1,CASSLSGAGALGNEQFF
TRBV20-1,TRBJ2-4,CSARAGTAEGIQYF
TRBV28,TRBJ2-1,CASSLAAPTSVYNEQFF
TRBV5-5,TRBJ2-3,CASSLETSPWGTDTQYF
TRBV10-3,TRBJ2-7,CAISPVGDSSYEQYF
TRBV7-2,TRBJ2-7,CASSLADEQYF
TRBV4-1,TRBJ2-7,CASSQDSGASGRVEQYF
TRBV28,TRBJ2-7,CASSEQSYEQYF
TRBV27,TRBJ2-7,CASSTWDRAYYEQYF
TRBV5-1,TRBJ2-7,CASSLFRRESLEQYF
TRBV14,TRBJ2-1,CASSQANYEQFF
TRBV6-5,TRBJ2-5,CASSYRASGRAVETQYF
TRBV5-1,TRBJ2-2,CASSLEGQGNTGELFF
TRBV4-3,TRBJ2-2,CASSQSDRDAGELFF
TRBV16,TRBJ2-1,CASSPIVGPYNEQFF
TRBV18,TRBJ2-2,CASSPRQSDTGELFF
TRBV6-5,TRBJ2-3,CASRTGGSDTQYF
TRBV28,TRBJ2-1,CASSSPGQGVDEQFF
TRBV12-3/TRBV12-4,TRBJ2-3,CASSLVGTDTQYF
TRBV7-3,TRBJ1-1,CASSLGRSEAFF
TRBV6-1,TRBJ2-6,CASGPASGANVLTF
TRBV20-1,TRBJ2-1,CSASFAAVSYNEQFF
TRBV29-1,TRBJ2-1,CSVDTRFNYNEQFF
TRBV9,TRBJ2-3,CASSVLSASSLDTQYF
TRBV9,TRBJ1-2,CASSAQKNNYGYTF
TRBV4-1,TRBJ2-7,CASSHQGAGDTYEQYF
TRBV5-1,TRBJ2-3,CASSPRGSGSTDTQYF
TRBV7-8,TRBJ1-5,CASSLARGLENQPQHF
TRBV28,TRBJ1-2,CACKHSLGGYGYTF
TRBV24-1,TRBJ2-1,CATSALQASSSYNEQFF
TRBV25-1,TRBJ2-2,CASSGTGLMNTGELFF
TRBV18,TRBJ2-2,CASSPPSTGELFF
TRBV9,TRBJ1-6,CASSVFRNSPLHF
TRBV6-2/TRBV6-3,TRBJ1-5,CASTEGGPSNQPQHF